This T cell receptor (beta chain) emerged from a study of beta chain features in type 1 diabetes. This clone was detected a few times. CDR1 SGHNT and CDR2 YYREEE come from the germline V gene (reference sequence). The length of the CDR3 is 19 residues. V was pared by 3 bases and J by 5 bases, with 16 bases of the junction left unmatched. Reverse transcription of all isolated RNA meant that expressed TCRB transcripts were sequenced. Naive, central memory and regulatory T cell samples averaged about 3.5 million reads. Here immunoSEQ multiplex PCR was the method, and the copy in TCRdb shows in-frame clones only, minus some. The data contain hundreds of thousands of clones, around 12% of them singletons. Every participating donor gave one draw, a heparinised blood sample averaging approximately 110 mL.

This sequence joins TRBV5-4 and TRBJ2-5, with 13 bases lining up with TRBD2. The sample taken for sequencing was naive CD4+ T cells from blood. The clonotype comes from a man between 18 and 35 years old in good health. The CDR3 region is CASSSDRTSGRVGGETQYF. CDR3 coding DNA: TGTGCCAGCAGCTCAGATCGGACTAGCGGGAGAGTTGGAGGGGAGACCCAGTACTTC.